Each of the 12 T cell receptor beta chains below was sequenced from the same sample in a study of T cell repertoires in cytomegalovirus infection. TCRdb re-analysed the reads in MiXCR, keeping a single row per CDR3 protein. This repertoire shows just under 550,000 distinct CDR3 sequences, approximately 25% found once; its top ten account for about 13%. Sequencing used PBMCs. All receptors come from a human donor in good health (CMV status not recorded). Some clones in this sample may be carry-over from other donors' samples.

The chain couples TRBV12-3 or TRBV12-4 to TRBJ2-2, with TRBD2 identical over 7 bases. This CDR3 has 16 amino acids. Germline trimming cut 4 bases from V and 4 bases from J; bases unmatched to any gene: 9. Written as DNA, the CDR3 is TGTGCCAGCAGTTCCACACTGACTAGCTCCACCGGGGAGCTGTTTTTT. It is translated as CASSSTLTSSTGELFF.

This clonotype was observed a few times. This sequence joins TRBV28 and TRBJ2-2; perhaps TRBD2 as D (6 bases). CDR3 length: 16 residues. Germline CDR1 reads MDHEN; CDR2 reads SYDVKM. V lost 5 bases and J lost 4, with 17 bases in between. The CDR3 loop reads CASSGWGSGVTGELFF. For the CDR3, the DNA is TGTGCCAGCAGTGGCTGGGGGTCGGGAGTCACCGGGGAGCTGTTTTTT.

This clonotype has ten or more counts. The CDR3 region has the DNA TGTGCCAGCAGCTTAGGACTAGCGGGAGCCGAGCAGTACGTC. Translation: CASSLGLAGAEQYV. The J gene is TRBJ2-7, the V gene TRBV7-8; 12 nucleotides match TRBD2. The CDR3 loop spans 14 amino acids. Germline V gives CDR1 SGHVS, CDR2 FQNEAQ. With 1 base clipped from V and 6 bases from J, the junction kept 1 base outside the gene matches.

This clonotype was observed a few times. The CDR3 DNA reads TGCAGTGCTAGAGAACTCACCCCCGGGACTAGCATCAGTGAGCAGTACTTC. The encoded protein is CSARELTPGTSISEQYF. The chain links TRBV20-1 to TRBJ2-7, with TRBD2 identical over 9 bases. CDR1 and CDR2 from the germline V gene are DFQATT and SNEGSKA (reference sequence). V gave up 0 bases and J gave up 7 bases; unmatched junction bases: 16. The CDR3 runs 17 residues.

The chain couples TRBV2 to TRBJ2-7; D is unresolved. Per the germline V gene, CDR1 is SNHLY and CDR2 is FYNNEI. Trimming left V 6 bases short and J 4 bases short, with 13 bases between. This CDR3 region has 13 residues. The CDR3 spells CASRAPQDYEQYF. For the CDR3, the DNA is TGTGCCAGCAGGGCGCCCCAAGATTACGAGCAGTACTTC.

This clonotype occurred many times. V usage is TRBV7-2 and J usage is TRBJ2-5; D unclear. CDR1 SGHTA and CDR2 FQGNSA come from the germline V gene. V dropped 1 base and J dropped 2 bases, with 23 bases sitting between them. This CDR3 region has 19 residues. The DNA of the CDR3 is TGTGCCAGCAGCTTAGTAAATATCAAGGGCCGGTTGAGGCAAGAGACCCAGTACTTC. It encodes CASSLVNIKGRLRQETQYF.

This sequence joins TRBV6-1 and TRBJ1-1, with D unclear. The CDR3 has 11 residues. The germline V gene has CDR1 MNHNS and CDR2 SASEGT. The V end lost 4 bases, the J end lost 11 bases, and 11 bases lay between the germline ends. CDR3 amino acids: CASSVLEAAFF. The CDR3 nucleotides are TGTGCCAGCAGTGTCTTGGAAGCGGCTTTCTTT.

This clonotype was counted only a few times. CDR3 coding DNA: TGTGCCAGCAGCCACCCCGTCAGGGGTGGCTCACCCCTCCACTTT. This translates into CASSHPVRGGSPLHF. The chain couples TRBV7-2 to TRBJ1-6, with a tentative D call TRBD1 (6 bases). Germline V gene lookup returns CDR1 SGHTA and CDR2 FQGNSA. The CDR3 runs 15 residues. Trimming shortened V by 5 bases and J by 10 bases, and 18 bases separated the two germline ends.

For the CDR3, the DNA is TGTGCCAGCAGCCCAGGGACTAGCGGGAGTGGGAGCTACGAGCAGTACGTC. Translated, it gives CASSPGTSGSGSYEQYV. The chain has TRBV6-6 and TRBJ2-7; TRBD2 agrees at 14 bases. Germline V gene data show CDR1 as MNHNY and CDR2 as SVGAGI (reference sequence). Trimming removed 6 bases from V and 3 bases from J; junction bases left unmatched: 10. This CDR3 region has 17 residues.

The gene calls are TRBV2 and TRBJ2-1; D is uncertain. Germline CDR1 reads SNHLY; CDR2 reads FYNNEI. Trimming took off 2 bases at V and 2 bases at J, with 10 bases between the two ends. The CDR3 runs 15 residues. The CDR3 loop reads CASSENPSPYNEQFF. Here the CDR3 DNA reads TGTGCCAGCAGTGAAAATCCATCGCCCTACAATGAGCAGTTCTTC.

The rearrangement links TRBV19 to TRBJ2-4; D not certain. V lost 3 bases to trimming and J lost 8 bases, with 11 bases between them. The CDR3 spans 13 residues. Germline CDR1 reads LNHDA; CDR2 reads SQIVND (reference sequence). This CDR3 reads CASSIGPGDIQYF. The CDR3, as DNA: TGTGCCAGTAGTATCGGACCTGGTGACATTCAGTACTTC.

Only a few counts were recorded for this clonotype. The chain joins TRBV20-1 to TRBJ2-5; D not certain. The CDR3 runs to 15 residues. With 2 bases removed from V and 1 base from J, the gap between germline ends came to 14 bases. The germline CDR1 and CDR2 sequences are DFQATT and SNEGSKA (reference sequence). Written as DNA, the CDR3 is TGCAGTGCTAGAAGTAACTTGGGCCCCCAAGAGACCCAGTACTTC. Protein product: CSARSNLGPQETQYF.